A selection of T cell receptor beta chains follows, all from one sample in a study of cytomegalovirus exposure and HLA in healthy donors. Assay: immunoSEQ multiplex PCR; the TCRdb copy retains only in-frame clones and omits some. Altogether more than 85,000 clones are present, 76% being singletons, with the ten largest covering approximately 7.7%. The sequenced material came from PBMCs. The receptors come from a woman aged 45-60 years in good health and CMV-seropositive. Both conserved end residues are trimmed from each CDR3.

cdr3_aa: ASSPPGTGGGEAF
j_call: TRBJ1-1
v_call: TRBV5-4

cdr3_aa: ASRGTSGGPGEQY
j_call: TRBJ2-7
v_call: TRBV5-4

cdr3_aa: ASSKGDKETQY
j_call: TRBJ2-5
v_call: TRBV27

cdr3_aa: ASSSPRTYEQY
j_call: .
v_call: TRBV5-4

cdr3_aa: ASSSRTGLVETQY
j_call: TRBJ2-5
v_call: TRBV11-3

cdr3_aa: ASSRGQAQNTEAF
j_call: TRBJ1-1
v_call: TRBV18

cdr3_aa: SSSREQGNTQY
j_call: TRBJ2-3
v_call: TRBV7-9

cdr3_aa: ASSGGQESSYEQY
j_call: TRBJ2-7
v_call: TRBV9

cdr3_aa: ASRPSGRVETQY
j_call: TRBJ2-5
v_call: TRBV7-8

cdr3_aa: ASSMGGYAKNIQY
j_call: TRBJ2-4
v_call: TRBV19

cdr3_aa: ASSLSSGRTEAF
j_call: TRBJ1-1
v_call: TRBV5-1

cdr3_aa: ASSLEGGRTGGELF
j_call: TRBJ2-2
v_call: TRBV5-1

cdr3_aa: ASSLVSGTDTQY
j_call: TRBJ2-3
v_call: TRBV5-1

cdr3_aa: ASSVGVAEISGANVLT
j_call: TRBJ2-6
v_call: TRBV9

cdr3_aa: ASSARQGLYQETQY
j_call: TRBJ2-5
v_call: TRBV5-4

cdr3_aa: ASSFFGQGKAF
j_call: TRBJ1-1
v_call: TRBV7-2

cdr3_aa: ASSLLALAGADTQY
j_call: TRBJ2-3
v_call: TRBV4-3

cdr3_aa: ASSSLMTGDGYT
j_call: TRBJ1-2
v_call: TRBV7-9

cdr3_aa: ASRLRSQGGTDTQY
j_call: TRBJ2-3
v_call: TRBV7-9

cdr3_aa: ASSSQGRIDTEAF
j_call: TRBJ1-1
v_call: TRBV11-1

cdr3_aa: ASSRLTGIDEQF
j_call: TRBJ2-1
v_call: TRBV7-2

cdr3_aa: ASSGTSGGAQY
j_call: TRBJ2-5
v_call: TRBV7-3

cdr3_aa: ASSLVSGYNEQF
j_call: TRBJ2-1
v_call: TRBV11-2

cdr3_aa: ASSLGQGLMNTEAF
j_call: TRBJ1-1
v_call: TRBV7-9

cdr3_aa: ASSPLPYGYT
j_call: TRBJ1-2
v_call: TRBV21-1

cdr3_aa: ASSFDRDTDTQY
j_call: TRBJ2-3
v_call: TRBV7-2

cdr3_aa: ASSRRGWGGYT
j_call: TRBJ1-2
v_call: TRBV6-5

cdr3_aa: ATSRGMGREAGELF
j_call: TRBJ2-2
v_call: TRBV15

cdr3_aa: ASSSSGRALINLETQY
j_call: TRBJ2-5
v_call: TRBV7-9

cdr3_aa: ASSFGGTGGANEQF
j_call: TRBJ2-1
v_call: TRBV5-6

cdr3_aa: ASSPRLALTGELF
j_call: TRBJ2-2
v_call: TRBV2

cdr3_aa: ASNLGQGPFYGYT
j_call: TRBJ1-2
v_call: TRBV5-6

cdr3_aa: ASSYRTSGEQY
j_call: TRBJ2-7
v_call: TRBV27

cdr3_aa: ASSYRGGLEKLF
j_call: TRBJ1-4
v_call: TRBV6-6

cdr3_aa: ASSLQGGQPQH
j_call: TRBJ1-5
v_call: TRBV6-1

cdr3_aa: ASSLNSNTEAF
j_call: TRBJ1-1
v_call: TRBV7-2

cdr3_aa: ASSSIAGGNTGELF
j_call: TRBJ2-2
v_call: TRBV9

cdr3_aa: ASSLGLAGDEQY
j_call: TRBJ2-7
v_call: TRBV7-9

cdr3_aa: ASSGLGLGEQY
j_call: TRBJ2-7
v_call: TRBV5-6

cdr3_aa: ASSSGLAYEQY
j_call: TRBJ2-7
v_call: TRBV7-2

cdr3_aa: ASSRDSYNEQF
j_call: TRBJ2-1
v_call: TRBV5-4

cdr3_aa: ASSFRQIQETQY
j_call: TRBJ2-5
v_call: TRBV4-2

cdr3_aa: ASWDSEDYGYT
j_call: TRBJ1-2
v_call: TRBV27

cdr3_aa: ASSPTGVNTGELF
j_call: TRBJ2-2
v_call: TRBV7-7

cdr3_aa: ASRGGGARTGELF
j_call: TRBJ2-2
v_call: TRBV5-4

cdr3_aa: ASSLASGGEQY
j_call: TRBJ2-7
v_call: TRBV5-1

cdr3_aa: ASSRDPYEQY
j_call: TRBJ2-7
v_call: TRBV7-9

cdr3_aa: AISESGLAGGYEQY
j_call: TRBJ2-7
v_call: TRBV10-3

cdr3_aa: ASSPGQGRGEQY
j_call: TRBJ2-7
v_call: TRBV6-6

cdr3_aa: ASSLRLAGGLPYEQY
j_call: TRBJ2-7
v_call: TRBV5-1

cdr3_aa: ASSLGRQGGYT
j_call: TRBJ1-2
v_call: TRBV7-9

cdr3_aa: ASSRYSGGNTEAF
j_call: TRBJ1-1
v_call: TRBV6-5

cdr3_aa: ASSLEAGTYNEQF
j_call: TRBJ2-1
v_call: TRBV5-1